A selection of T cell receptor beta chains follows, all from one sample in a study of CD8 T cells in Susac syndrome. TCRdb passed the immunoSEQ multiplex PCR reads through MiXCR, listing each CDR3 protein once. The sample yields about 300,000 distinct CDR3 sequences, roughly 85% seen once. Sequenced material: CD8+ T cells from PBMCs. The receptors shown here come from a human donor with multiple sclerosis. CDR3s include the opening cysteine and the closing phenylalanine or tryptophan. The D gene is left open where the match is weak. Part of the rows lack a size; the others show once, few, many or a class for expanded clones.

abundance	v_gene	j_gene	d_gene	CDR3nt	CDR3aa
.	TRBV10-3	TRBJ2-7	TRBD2	TGTGCCATCAGTGAGGCGGGAGGTGAACGGGAGCAGTACTTC	CAISEAGGEREQYF
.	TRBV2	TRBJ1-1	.	TGTGCCAGCATGGGGTTGGCTGAAGCTTTCTTT	CASMGLAEAFF
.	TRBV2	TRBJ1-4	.	TGTGCCAGCACAGGGACAACTAATGAAAAACTGTTTTTT	CASTGTTNEKLFF
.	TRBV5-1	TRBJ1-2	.	TGCGCCAGCAGCACGGGACGGAAGAATGGCTACACCTTC	CASSTGRKNGYTF
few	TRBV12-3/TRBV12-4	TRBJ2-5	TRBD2	TGTGCCAGCAGTTTGGCTAGCGGGGAGACCCAGTACTTC	CASSLASGETQYF
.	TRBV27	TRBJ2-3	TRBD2	TGTGCCAGCAGTTTGGGTGGTCTAGCGGGTGGAGGGCCAGATACGCAGTATTTT	CASSLGGLAGGGPDTQYF
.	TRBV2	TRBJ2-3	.	TGTGCCAGCAGCCCACCCAAACTAGCCAGCACAGATACGCAGTATTTT	CASSPPKLASTDTQYF
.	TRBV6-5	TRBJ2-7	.	TGTGCCAGCAGTTACTATACAGGGAGCTCCTACGAGCAGTACTTC	CASSYYTGSSYEQYF
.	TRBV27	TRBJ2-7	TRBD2	TGTGCCAGCAGTCAAGTTCAACGGAGCGGGACCTACGAGCAGTACTTC	CASSQVQRSGTYEQYF
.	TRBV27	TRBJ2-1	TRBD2	TGTGCCAGCAGAGTCACTAGCGGGGGGGCTTACAATGAGCAGTTCTTC	CASRVTSGGAYNEQFF
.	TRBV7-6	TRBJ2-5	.	TGTGCCAGCAGTTCCGGACAGTATCAAGAGACCCAGTACTTC	CASSSGQYQETQYF
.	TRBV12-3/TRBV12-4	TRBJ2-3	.	TGTGCCAGCAGCCGCCAGGGTGGGGGTCTGGCAGATACGCAGTATTTT	CASSRQGGGLADTQYF
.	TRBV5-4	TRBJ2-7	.	TGTGCCAGCAGCTTCGGCGCGACAGGCTCCTACGAGCAGTACTTC	CASSFGATGSYEQYF
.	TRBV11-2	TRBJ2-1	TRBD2	TGTGCCAGCAGCCCTGCTATGACTAGCGGTGAAAATGAGCAGTTCTTC	CASSPAMTSGENEQFF
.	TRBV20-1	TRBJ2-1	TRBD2	TGCAGTGCTAGAGATCCAGCGGGGTACGCGTATGAGCAGTTCTTC	CSARDPAGYAYEQFF
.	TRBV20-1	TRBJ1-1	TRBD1	TGCAGTGCTAGAGACACAGGGGGAACTGAAGCTTTCTTT	CSARDTGGTEAFF